The TCR beta chain described here comes from a study of CD8+CD57+ T cells in acquired aplastic anemia. Study-wide results and caveats: A set of twenty-nine CD8+ CDR3 sequences was shared between patients and controls, and these sequences appeared highly expressed in patients.

Regarding this clonotype: Its specificity is unknown.

Patients sequenced had flow cytometry evidence of CD8+CD57+ cell expansion. TCR beta VDJ and CDR3 were profiled, and genomic DNA was the template. TCRdb analysed the reads with MiXCR anew, one entry per CDR3 protein. Found here are hundreds of thousands of distinct CDR3 sequences, under 40% of them singletons; the top ten hold less than 0.85%. This CDR3 has 15 amino acids. V gave up 8 bases and J gave up 6 bases; unmatched junction bases: 11. Germline V gives CDR1 ENHRY, CDR2 SYGVKD. This TCR was sampled from a human donor with aplastic anemia. Sequencing was carried out using sorted CD4+, CD8+, or CD8+CD57+ T cells (not recorded which) from PBMCs. The chain uses TRBV10-3 and TRBJ1-1; 11 bases are a match to TRBD1. CDR3 in DNA: TGTGCCATCGGGGGGACAGGGGGTAGATACTCTGAAGCTTTCTTT. Protein product: CAIGGTGGRYSEAFF.